This passage covers 26 T cell receptor beta chains from one sample sequenced in a study of regulatory T cells in long-lasting Graves disease. Sequencing libraries for TCR beta were prepared with iRepertoire HTBI primers and Arm-PCR of CDR3 regions. TCRdb reprocessed the multiplex PCR reads with MiXCR, giving one entry per CDR3 protein. The repertoire holds 450,000 to 500,000 distinct CDR3 sequences, with around 15% as singletons. Time point noted: newly diagnosed GD, antithyroid drugs for less than 3 months. Following extraction of RNA from PBMCs, that RNA was used to make the TCR library. In addition, the sample was reused for a study of T cells in Graves' hyperthyroidism and ophthalmopathy.

Sequencing was performed on peripheral blood mononuclear cells (PBMCs), taken at new diagnosis, from a patient treated with antithyroid drugs. The receptor set was obtained from a man aged 40-49 years with Graves disease.

At least ten counts were recorded for this clonotype. The J gene is TRBJ1-6, the V gene TRBV3-1, with D possibly matching TRBD1 (6 bases). The CDR3 length is 14 residues. Trimming took 2 bases from V and 9 from J, leaving 11 bases between them. Looked up from germline, CDR1 is LGHDT and CDR2 is YNNKEL (reference sequence). The DNA for the CDR3 is TGTGCCAGCAGCCAAAAGTTAGGGGGTTCACCCCTCCACTTT. Its translation is CASSQKLGGSPLHF.

This clonotype was counted at least ten times. The J gene is TRBJ2-1, the V gene TRBV28; TRBD1 is a possible D gene (5 bases). The germline CDR1 and CDR2 sequences are MDHEN and SYDVKM. Trimming pared 2 bases from V and 2 bases from J, leaving 10 bases between. The length of the CDR3 is 15 residues. For the CDR3, the DNA is TGTGCCAGCAGTTTAGAAGGGGTTACCTACAATGAGCAGTTCTTC. Its translation is CASSLEGVTYNEQFF. The full variable domain, its missing parts supplied by reference TRBV28 and TRBJ2-1, is DVKVTQSSRYLVKRTGEKVFLECVQDMDHENMFWYRQDPGLGLRLIYFSYDVKMKEKGDIPEGYSVSREKKERFSLILESASTNQTSMYLCASSLEGVTYNEQFFGPGTRLTVL.

There are many counts of this clonotype. This chain connects TRBV3-1 to TRBJ2-3, with 13 bases matching TRBD2. Germline lookup yields CDR1 LGHDT and CDR2 YNNKEL (reference sequence). This CDR3 is 18 amino acids long. V was clipped by 1 base and J by 2 bases; unmatched bases: 6. Here the CDR3 DNA reads TGTGCCAGCAGCCAAGGGGGACTAGCGGGACTTATCACAGATACGCAGTATTTT. Its protein product is CASSQGGLAGLITDTQYF.

This chain uses TRBV6-2 or TRBV6-3 with TRBJ1-5; D is undetermined. This CDR3 has 16 residues. Germline V CDR1 and CDR2: MNHEY, SVGEGT. Trimming took 5 bases from V and 7 from J, leaving 21 bases between them. The CDR3 reads CASSELRRLGSQPQHF. Here the CDR3 DNA reads TGTGCCAGCAGTGAATTAAGGCGGCTTGGGTCCCAGCCCCAGCATTTT.

This clonotype showed up many times. The V call is TRBV20-1, the J call TRBJ2-3; D ambiguous. Germline loops: CDR1 DFQATT, CDR2 SNEGSKA (reference sequence). V lost 5 bases, J lost 5 bases, and 14 bases lay in between. This CDR3 is 13 amino acids long. CDR3: CSAYNTWEDTQYF. The CDR3 DNA reads TGCAGTGCTTACAACACCTGGGAAGATACGCAGTATTTT.

A few counts support this clonotype. The V call is TRBV20-1, the J call TRBJ2-1; possible D gene TRBD2, 6 bases. V was clipped by 7 bases and J by 4 bases, with 17 bases between them. This CDR3 region has 14 residues. Germline V gene data show CDR1 as DFQATT and CDR2 as SNEGSKA (reference sequence). Here the CDR3 DNA reads TGCAGTGGCTCGGGACTCCCTGATTACAATGAGCAGTTCTTC. Translated, it gives CSGSGLPDYNEQFF.

The J gene is TRBJ2-7, the V gene TRBV12-3 or TRBV12-4; the match to TRBD1 covers 7 bases. With 7 bases clipped from V and 4 bases from J, the junction kept 7 bases outside the gene matches. This CDR3 has 13 residues. CDR3 residues: CASNRGGSYEQYF. The CDR3 nucleotides are TGTGCCAGCAACAGAGGGGGCTCGTACGAGCAGTACTTC.

This clonotype was recorded many times. The rearrangement links TRBV28 to TRBJ2-7, with no clear D. Trimming shortened V by 4 bases and J by 3 bases, and 10 bases separated the two germline ends. There are 13 residues in the CDR3. Germline loops: CDR1 MDHEN, CDR2 SYDVKM. In DNA, the CDR3 is TGTGCCAGCAGTTACCCAGGAAGCTACGAGCAGTACTTC. This gives the protein CASSYPGSYEQYF.

This clonotype was seen repeatedly, ten times or more. J is TRBJ2-3 and V is TRBV12-3 or TRBV12-4; D gene ambiguous. The CDR3 spans 16 residues. Trimming removed 10 bases from V and 0 bases from J, with 20 bases in between. CDR3 sequence (DNA): TGTGCCACCTCTTTGATCGTGGCCTTGAGCACAGATACGCAGTATTTT. Translated: CATSLIVALSTDTQYF.

This clonotype was observed many times. The V and J genes are TRBV28 and TRBJ2-5; 13 bases line up with TRBD2. The CDR3 is 16 residues long. V dropped 4 bases and J dropped 5; count of bases not matched to a gene: 7. CDR1 and CDR2 from the germline V gene are MDHEN and SYDVKM. The CDR3 bases are TGTGCCAGCAGTTCACGGACTAGCGGGAGATCGGAGACCCAGTACTTC. It encodes CASSSRTSGRSETQYF.

The table lists this clonotype with many counts. The V and J genes are TRBV5-5 and TRBJ1-1; D unresolved. This CDR3 contains 13 residues. V lost 5 bases and J 0 bases, leaving 8 bases between the germline ends. Looked up from germline, CDR1 is SGHKS and CDR2 is YYEKEE (reference sequence). CDR3 nucleotide sequence: TGTGCCAGCAGTGTCCGTTTGAACACTGAAGCTTTCTTT. Translated, it gives CASSVRLNTEAFF. The entire variable domain, with the rest obtained from reference TRBV5-5 and TRBJ1-1, is as follows: DAGVTQSPTHLIKTRGQQVTLRCSPISGHKSVSWYQQVLGQGPQFIFQYYEKEERGRGNFPDRFSARQFPNYSSELNVNALLLGDSALYLCASSVRLNTEAFFGQGTRLTVV.

The chain is built from TRBV11-3 and TRBJ1-1, with a tentative D call TRBD1 (6 bases). The CDR3 has 18 residues. Per the germline V gene, CDR1 is SGHNT and CDR2 is YENEEA. Trimming took 5 bases from V and 1 from J, leaving 23 bases between them. CDR3 sequence: CASSTPWGPIRQNTEAFF. In DNA, the CDR3 is TGTGCCAGCAGCACCCCGTGGGGGCCAATTCGACAGAACACTGAAGCTTTCTTT.

This clonotype was detected ten times or more. The chain uses TRBV5-1 and TRBJ2-7, with D perhaps matching TRBD1 (6 bases). Germline V gene data show CDR1 as SGHRS and CDR2 as YFSETQ. The CDR3 has 14 residues. V was pared by 1 base and J by 3 bases, with 11 bases between. In nucleotides, the CDR3 is TGCGCCAGCAGCTTGCGGACAGCGAACTACGAGCAGTACTTC. It encodes CASSLRTANYEQYF.

This clonotype was counted many times. The rearrangement joins TRBV20-1 to TRBJ2-3; perhaps D is TRBD1 or TRBD2 (5 bases each). Germline values: CDR1 DFQATT, CDR2 SNEGSKA (reference sequence). V was trimmed by 3 bases and J by 2 bases, leaving 15 bases between them. CDR3 length: 15 residues. For the CDR3, the DNA is TGCAGTGCTAGTGGGGGTACGGGATACACAGATACGCAGTATTTT. Protein product: CSASGGTGYTDTQYF.

Ten or more counts support this clonotype. The junction departs from the called germline gene at one end, perhaps through a read error. V gene TRBV11-2 combines with J gene TRBJ2-7, with 7 nucleotides matching TRBD1. The CDR3 runs to 20 residues. Germline CDR1 and CDR2: SGHAT and FQNNGV. CDR3 nucleotides: TGTGCCAGCAGCCTAGATCGGATCGGGACAGTCCGTTTCTACTCCTACGAGCAGTACTTC. This codes for CASSLDRIGTVRFYSYEQYF.

The chain recombines TRBV19 with TRBJ2-3; D might be TRBD2 (6 bases). Trimming removed 9 bases at V and 4 bases at J, with 11 bases between. The CDR3 sequence is 12 residues long. Germline CDR1 and CDR2: LNHDA and SQIVND (reference sequence). The CDR3 bases are TGTGCCAGCGGGAGCACCCCAGATACGCAGTATTTT. It specifies CASGSTPDTQYF.

This chain uses TRBV9 with TRBJ2-3; D may correspond to TRBD1 or TRBD2 (5 bases each). Trimming removed 0 bases at V and 3 bases at J, with 14 bases between. Germline CDR1 reads SGDLS; CDR2 reads YYNGEE. This CDR3 is 16 amino acids long. The CDR3 loop is CASSVAIRGGTDTQYF. The DNA for the CDR3 is TGTGCCAGCAGCGTAGCAATCCGGGGCGGAACAGATACGCAGTATTTT.

Details on this clonotype: One end of the junction does not line up with germline, which may come from a read error. CDR3: CASSSSRGSGAVFTGTQYF. Here the CDR3 DNA reads TGTGCCAGCAGTTCCTCCCGCGGTAGCGGGGCAGTCTTCACAGGTACGCAGTATTTT. The chain recombines TRBV6-5 with TRBJ2-3; 8 bases are a match to TRBD2. The CDR3 has 19 amino acids. Germline CDR1 reads MNHEY; CDR2 reads SVGAGI.

This chain connects TRBV24-1 to TRBJ2-3, with D possibly matching TRBD1 (6 bases). The V gene's germline CDR1 is KGHDR and CDR2 SFDVKD. The germline V and J ends were trimmed by 9 bases and 2 bases, with 17 bases remaining between them. CDR3 length equals 15 residues. For the CDR3, the DNA is TGTGCCACCCAAGGACAGACGGTCCACACAGATACGCAGTATTTT. This gives the protein CATQGQTVHTDTQYF.

The sample holds a few counts of this clonotype. The rearrangement links TRBV7-3 to TRBJ2-5, with D possibly being TRBD1 or TRBD2 (6 bases each). CDR1 and CDR2 from the germline V gene are SGHTA and FQGTGA. This CDR3 is 13 amino acids long. The V and J ends lost 6 bases and 5 bases respectively, with 13 bases between them. This CDR3 reads CASRGGTFETQYF. For the CDR3, the DNA is TGTGCCAGCAGAGGGGGGACGTTTGAGACCCAGTACTTC.

The V and J genes are TRBV7-8 and TRBJ2-1; 12 bases line up with TRBD2. Germline CDR1 and CDR2: SGHVS and FQNEAQ. Trimming removed 3 bases from V and 9 bases from J; junction bases left unmatched: 12. The CDR3 sequence is 17 residues long. The CDR3 loop reads CASSFQPLAGGLSEQFF. The DNA for the CDR3 is TGTGCCAGCAGCTTCCAGCCCCTAGCGGGGGGGCTAAGTGAGCAGTTCTTC.

In its sample, this clonotype was seen many times. V and J are TRBV5-1 and TRBJ2-5; TRBD1 might be the D (6 bases). Trimming took off 3 bases at V and 4 bases at J, with 16 bases between the two ends. The germline V gene has CDR1 SGHRS and CDR2 YFSETQ. This CDR3 contains 15 residues. CDR3: CASSSQTGLGETQYF. The CDR3 bases are TGCGCCAGCAGCTCTCAAACAGGGTTAGGAGAGACCCAGTACTTC. The full variable domain, rest sourced from reference TRBV5-1 and TRBJ2-5, is KAGVTQTPRYLIKTRGQQVTLSCSPISGHRSVSWYQQTPGQGLQFLFEYFSETQRNKGNFPGRFSGRQFSNSRSEMNVSTLELGDSALYLCASSSQTGLGETQYFGPGTRLLVL.

This clonotype appeared a few times. This sequence joins TRBV10-3 and TRBJ2-7; D not certain. Germline CDR1 reads ENHRY; CDR2 reads SYGVKD. This CDR3 has 13 residues. With 0 bases removed from V and 3 bases from J, the gap between germline ends came to 6 bases. CDR3 amino acids: CAISESTFYEQYF. CDR3 bases: TGTGCCATCAGTGAGTCAACTTTCTACGAGCAGTACTTC.

This clonotype was recorded at least ten times. The chain carries TRBV12-3 or TRBV12-4 and TRBJ1-5; 9 nucleotides line up with TRBD1. The trim removed 7 bases at V and 4 bases at J, leaving 11 bases unmatched. The CDR3 is made up of 16 amino acids. The CDR3 loop is CASTPPGTGSNQPQHF. CDR3 nucleotides: TGTGCCAGCACCCCACCCGGGACAGGGTCGAATCAGCCCCAGCATTTT.

This clonotype has at least ten counts. This chain's CDR3 is CASSLTGGATDTQYF. The CDR3 nucleotides are TGTGCCAGCAGTTTAACAGGGGGCGCGACAGATACGCAGTATTTT. The rearrangement links TRBV28 to TRBJ2-3; 9 nucleotides align to TRBD1. The germline V gene encodes CDR1 MDHEN and CDR2 SYDVKM. With V trimmed by 2 bases and J by 3 bases, 3 bases remained unmatched. The CDR3 sequence is 15 residues long.

This clonotype was recorded at least ten times. Mismatch with germline at one junction end may stem from a read error. This chain uses TRBV5-1 with TRBJ2-7; no clear D. Germline CDR1 is SGHRS and CDR2 is YFSETQ. This CDR3 comprises 15 residues. CDR3 sequence: CASSLVLVDPYEQYF. The CDR3 DNA reads TGTGCCAGCAGCTTGGTCTTGGTAGACCCCTACGAGCAGTACTTC.